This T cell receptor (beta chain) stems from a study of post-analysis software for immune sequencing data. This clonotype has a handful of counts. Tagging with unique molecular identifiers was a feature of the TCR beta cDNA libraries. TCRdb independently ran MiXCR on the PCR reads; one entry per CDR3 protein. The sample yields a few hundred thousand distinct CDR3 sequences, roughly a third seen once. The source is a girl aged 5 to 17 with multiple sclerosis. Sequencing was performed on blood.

The CDR3 nucleotides are TGTGCCAGCACAAGCGGGATGAACACCGGGGAGCTGTTTTTT. This codes for CASTSGMNTGELFF. The J gene is TRBJ2-2, the V gene TRBV7-2, with TRBD2 identical over 7 bases. This CDR3 comprises 14 residues. CDR1 and CDR2 from the germline V gene are SGHTA and FQGNSA. Trimming at V came to 7 bases and at J to 1 base, leaving 3 bases not matched to a gene.